This TCR beta chain was observed in a study of blood T cell repertoires in COVID-19. Study-wide background: T cells, B-cell-depleted T cells, or PBMCs provided the cDNA or gDNA that served as material.

Using immunoSEQ multiplex PCR, the repertoire was profiled, and TCRdb retains in-frame clones only, with some absent. The repertoire holds some 100,000 clones, with 70% to 80% as singletons. Germline V gene data show CDR1 as MNHEY and CDR2 as SVGAGI. V lost 6 bases to trimming and J lost 2 bases, with 11 bases between them. This CDR3 has 14 residues. The V and J genes are TRBV6-5 and TRBJ2-1; possible D gene TRBD1, 6 bases. This sequence was found in a man in his 70s with acute or convalescent COVID-19. The sample taken for sequencing was peripheral blood. The CDR3 sequence is CASRTDRTYNEQFF. The CDR3, as DNA: TGTGCCAGCAGGACAGACAGGACCTACAATGAGCAGTTCTTC.